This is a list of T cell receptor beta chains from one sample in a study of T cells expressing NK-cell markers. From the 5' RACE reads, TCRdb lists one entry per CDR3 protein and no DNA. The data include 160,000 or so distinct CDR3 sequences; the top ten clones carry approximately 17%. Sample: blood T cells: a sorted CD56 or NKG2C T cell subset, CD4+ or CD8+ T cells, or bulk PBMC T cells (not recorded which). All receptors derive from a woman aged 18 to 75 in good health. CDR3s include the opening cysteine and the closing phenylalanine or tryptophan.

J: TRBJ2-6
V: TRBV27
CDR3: CAARGTETPGANVLTF

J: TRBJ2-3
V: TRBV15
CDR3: CATSRTSRTDTQYF

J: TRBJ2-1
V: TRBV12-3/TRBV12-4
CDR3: CASSPGQGAPGGEQFF

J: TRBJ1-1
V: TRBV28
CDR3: CASSLSARGDTEAFF

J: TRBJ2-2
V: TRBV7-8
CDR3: CASSFIENTGELFF

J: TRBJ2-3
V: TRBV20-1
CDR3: CSASGRASTDTQYF

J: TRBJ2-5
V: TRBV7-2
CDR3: CASSYIAGGGETQYF

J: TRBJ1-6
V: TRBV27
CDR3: CASSPPGSLHF

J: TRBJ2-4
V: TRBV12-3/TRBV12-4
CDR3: CASSFRRQGWNIQYF

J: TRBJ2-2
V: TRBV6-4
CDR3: CASSDRLRWGPNTGELFF

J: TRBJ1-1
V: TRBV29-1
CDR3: CSVRGGKTEAFF

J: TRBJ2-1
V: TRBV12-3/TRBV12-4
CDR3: CASSFWLAGVAEQFF

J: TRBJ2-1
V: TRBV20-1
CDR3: CSARSLMRAGLGNEQFF

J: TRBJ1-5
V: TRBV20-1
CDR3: CSASGFNQPQHF

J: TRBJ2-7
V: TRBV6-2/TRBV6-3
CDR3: CASLQGEPNYEQYF

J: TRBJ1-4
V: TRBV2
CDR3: CASSGGSYNEKLFF

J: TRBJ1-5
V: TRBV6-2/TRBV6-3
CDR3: CASSYWGWDQPQHF

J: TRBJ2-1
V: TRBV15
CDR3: CATSRDPGSNEQFF

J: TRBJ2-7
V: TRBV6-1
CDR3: CASSDGTVNYEQYF

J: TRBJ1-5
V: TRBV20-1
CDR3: CSARQGVTNQPQHF

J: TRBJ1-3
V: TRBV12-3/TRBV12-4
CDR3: CASSYATNGNTIYF

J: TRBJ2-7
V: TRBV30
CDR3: CASLAAGNYEQYF

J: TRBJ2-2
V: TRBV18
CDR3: CASSPSQVNTGELFF

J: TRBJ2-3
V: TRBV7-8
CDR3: CASSDQRGRPSTDTQYF

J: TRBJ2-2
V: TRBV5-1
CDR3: CASSFRQGEVNTGELFF

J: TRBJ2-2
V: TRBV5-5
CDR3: CASSLAVTQRGGELFF

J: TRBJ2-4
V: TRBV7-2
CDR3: CASSLDVSMSKNIQYF

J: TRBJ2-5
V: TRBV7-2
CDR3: CASSLYRTVQETQYF

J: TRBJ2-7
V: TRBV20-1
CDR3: CSALGQALYEQYF

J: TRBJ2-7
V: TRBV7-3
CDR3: CASSLTAQREQYF

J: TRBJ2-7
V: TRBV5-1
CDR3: CASLQGDPRIYEQYF

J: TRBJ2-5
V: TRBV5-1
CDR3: CASRALEAGNQETQYF

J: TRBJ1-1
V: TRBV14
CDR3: CASSPIGTGQNSFF

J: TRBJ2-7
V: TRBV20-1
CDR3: CSARDPRGLSYEQYF

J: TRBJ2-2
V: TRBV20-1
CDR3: CSARDRTRFPGELFF

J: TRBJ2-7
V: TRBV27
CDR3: CASSSPRTSGTYEQYF

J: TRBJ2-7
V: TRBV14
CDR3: CASSFRIAPGWSYEQYF

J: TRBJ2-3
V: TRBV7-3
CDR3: CASGFGGAKTDTQYF

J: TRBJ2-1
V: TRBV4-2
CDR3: CASSQDRGLAGGPKFF

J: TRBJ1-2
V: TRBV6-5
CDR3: CASSYVGTYGYTF

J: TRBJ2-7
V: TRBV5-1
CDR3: CASSAGPGQVSYEQYF

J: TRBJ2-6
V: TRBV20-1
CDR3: CSAGAQSSGANVLTF

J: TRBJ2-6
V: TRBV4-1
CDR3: CASSQIGQEGLHGANVLTF

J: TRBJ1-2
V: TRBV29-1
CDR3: CSGFSVNYGYTF

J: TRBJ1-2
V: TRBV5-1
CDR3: CASSPPRSEGYTF

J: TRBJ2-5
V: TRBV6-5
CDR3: CASSYQETQYF

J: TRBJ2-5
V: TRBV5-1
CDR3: CASSSAQVGPQETQYF

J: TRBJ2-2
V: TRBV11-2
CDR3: CASTLNPYSNTGELFF

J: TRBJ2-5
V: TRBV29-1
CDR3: CSTDPGQGAETQYF

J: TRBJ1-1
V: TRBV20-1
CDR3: CSAPLLDRGNENTEAFF

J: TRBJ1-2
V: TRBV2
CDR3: CASYLESNYGYTF

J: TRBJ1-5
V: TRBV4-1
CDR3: CASSQDVQGNQPQHF

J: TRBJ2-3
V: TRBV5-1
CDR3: CASSFKQETDTQYF

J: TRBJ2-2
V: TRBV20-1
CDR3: CSARTPGTGELFF

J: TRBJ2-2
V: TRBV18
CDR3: CASSRLAGGDTGELFF

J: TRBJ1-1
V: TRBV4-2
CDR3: CASSQDVGPAMNTEAFF

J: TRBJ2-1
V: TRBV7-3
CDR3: CASSPLGGGSYNEQFF

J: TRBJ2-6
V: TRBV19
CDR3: CASSISGSSSGANVLTF

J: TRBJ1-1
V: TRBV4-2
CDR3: CASSQDQKGTEAFF